These 5 T cell receptor beta chains came from one sample sequenced in a study of technical replicates of blood from several donors. Generated by immunoSEQ multiplex PCR, the TCRdb table keeps only in-frame clones and is missing some. The profile shows tens of thousands of clones, 86% of them singletons. Input material: PBMCs. The origin of the receptors is a human donor in good health. Some clones in this sample may be carry-over from other donors' samples.

This clone showed up just once. This chain uses TRBV6-1 with TRBJ1-5, with D maybe TRBD1 (6 bases). V was shortened by 6 bases and J by 5 bases, with 17 bases between the two germline ends. CDR3 length equals 15 residues. CDR1 and CDR2 (germline): MNHNS, SASEGT. Here the CDR3 DNA reads TGTGCCAGCAGATCTAGACAGGTAGAGGATCAGCCCCAGCATTTT. Translating it yields CASRSRQVEDQPQHF.

This rearrangement joins TRBV7-9 to TRBJ1-2; 7 nucleotides align to TRBD1. The CDR3 consists of 13 residues. V gave up 4 bases and J gave up 4 bases; unmatched junction bases: 3. The germline CDR1 and CDR2 sequences are SEHNR and FQNEAQ (reference sequence). CDR3 in amino acids: CASSYDRAYGYTF. CDR3 nucleotides: TGTGCCAGCAGCTACGACAGGGCCTATGGCTACACCTTC.

This clone showed up just a few times. This rearrangement joins TRBV2 to TRBJ1-2; TRBD1 matches 7 bases. CDR3 size: 14 residues. V lost 9 bases and J lost 1; bases outside the gene matches: 8. The germline V gene has CDR1 SNHLY and CDR2 FYNNEI. CDR3 sequence: CASKGQPINYGYTF. The CDR3 region has the DNA TGTGCCAGTAAGGGACAGCCCATTAACTATGGCTACACCTTC.

This clone was observed once. The V and J genes are TRBV11-3 and TRBJ2-1; 14 bases are a match to TRBD2. CDR1 is SGHNT, CDR2 YENEEA, per germline. The V and J ends lost 4 bases and 8 bases, in that order; junction bases with no gene match: 4. This CDR3 region has 15 residues. The CDR3 region has the DNA TGTGCCAGCAGCTCGGGGACTAGCGGGGGTGATGAGCAGTTCTTC. This gives the protein CASSSGTSGGDEQFF.

This chain uses TRBV11-2 with TRBJ2-2; 10 nucleotides align to TRBD1. J lost 5 bases, V lost 5 bases, and 5 bases had no gene match. The germline gives CDR1 SGHAT, CDR2 FQNNGV. The CDR3 contains 15 residues. The CDR3 bases are TGTGCCAGCAGCCCGGGGACAGGGGTAACCGGGGAGCTGTTTTTT. This gives the protein CASSPGTGVTGELFF.